The text below deals with one T cell receptor (beta chain). Its antigen is unknown. This entry belongs to a study of cytomegalovirus exposure and HLA in healthy donors. Broader study findings: In a later analysis, TCR beta V- and J-gene trimming showed a link to a missense DCLRE1C variant.

Germline V CDR1 and CDR2: MNHNS, SASEGT. The CDR3 covers 14 residues. PCR involved 60 Vbeta and 13 Jbeta primers. Measured with immunoSEQ multiplex PCR; TCRdb has only the in-frame clones, and not every one. The data hold about 120,000 clones, with about 68% observed a single time. The source is a man in his forties in good health and CMV-seropositive. The chain employs TRBV6-1 and TRBJ2-5, with 7 bases matching TRBD1. The J call is uncertain, as TRBJ2-7 better fits the DNA end. Sequencing used PBMCs. CDR3 in amino acids: CASSTSGTDYEQYF. CDR3 bases: TGTGCCAGCAGTACATCCGGGACAGACTACGAGCAGTACTTC.